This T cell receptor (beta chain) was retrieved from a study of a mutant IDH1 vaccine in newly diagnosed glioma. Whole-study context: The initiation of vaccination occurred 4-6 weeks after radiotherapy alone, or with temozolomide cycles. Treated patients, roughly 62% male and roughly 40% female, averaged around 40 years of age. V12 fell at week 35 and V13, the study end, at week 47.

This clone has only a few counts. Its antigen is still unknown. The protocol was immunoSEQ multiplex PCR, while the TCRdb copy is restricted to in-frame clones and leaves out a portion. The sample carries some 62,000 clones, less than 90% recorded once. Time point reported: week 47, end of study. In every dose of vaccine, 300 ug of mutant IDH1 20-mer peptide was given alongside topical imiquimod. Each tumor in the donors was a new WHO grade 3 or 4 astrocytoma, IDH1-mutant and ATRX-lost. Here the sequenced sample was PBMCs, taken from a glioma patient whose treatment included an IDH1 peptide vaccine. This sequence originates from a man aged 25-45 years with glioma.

CDR3 protein: CASSTTKNTEAFF. The CDR3 bases are TGCGCCAGCAGCACCACAAAGAACACTGAAGCTTTCTTT. This chain links TRBV5-1 with TRBJ1-1; the D is unclear. Trimming stripped 4 bases from V and 1 base from J, with 8 bases between. Germline CDR1 SGHRS, CDR2 YFSETQ. The length of the CDR3 is 13 residues.